The present entry profiles one T cell receptor (beta chain) with its context. Its target is unknown. The data are from a study of beta chain features in type 1 diabetes. Across the study: The patients were much like the healthy donors in age, gender and cell yields.

This CDR3 comprises 13 residues. Looked up from germline, CDR1 is SGHRS and CDR2 is YFSETQ. Between the trimmed V and J ends, which lost 6 bases and 3 bases, there was a span of 12 bases. The authors reverse transcribed all of the isolated RNA, so sequencing captured expressed TCRB transcripts. Measured with immunoSEQ multiplex PCR; TCRdb has only the in-frame clones, and not every one. Altogether around 340,000 clones are present, around 9.7% being singletons, with the ten largest covering around 1%. General study results and limits: Compared to healthy donors, patients appeared to have naive, central memory and Treg TCRB repertoires that were more alike. The influence of HLA type on TCRB rearrangement stayed undetermined. Researchers report that Type 1 diabetes patients had moderately but significantly shorter TCRB CDR3s across all four CD4+ subsets.

The receptor comes from a man aged 30 to 39 with type 1 diabetes. This rearrangement joins TRBV5-1 to TRBJ2-5; D perhaps matches TRBD1 (6 bases). The sample taken for sequencing was central memory CD4+ T cells from blood. The CDR3 reads CASIKSGEETQYF. The CDR3 DNA reads TGCGCCAGCATCAAGTCAGGGGAAGAGACCCAGTACTTC.